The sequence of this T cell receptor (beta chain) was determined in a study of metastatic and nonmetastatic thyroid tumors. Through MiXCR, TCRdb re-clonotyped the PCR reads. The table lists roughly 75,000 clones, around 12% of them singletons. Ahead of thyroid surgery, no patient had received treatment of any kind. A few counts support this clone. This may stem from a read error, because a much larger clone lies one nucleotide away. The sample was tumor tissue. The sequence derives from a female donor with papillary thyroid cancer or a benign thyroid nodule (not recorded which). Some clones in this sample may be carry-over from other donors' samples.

The CDR3 region is CASSSMSSGPKYF. For the CDR3, the DNA is TGTGCCAGCAGTTCGATGTCCTCGGGGCCCAAGTACTTC. The V gene is TRBV12-3 or TRBV12-4, the J gene TRBJ2-5, with D possibly called TRBD1 or TRBD2 (5 bases each). This CDR3 is built from 13 residues. V dropped 4 bases and J dropped 12 bases, with 18 bases sitting between them.